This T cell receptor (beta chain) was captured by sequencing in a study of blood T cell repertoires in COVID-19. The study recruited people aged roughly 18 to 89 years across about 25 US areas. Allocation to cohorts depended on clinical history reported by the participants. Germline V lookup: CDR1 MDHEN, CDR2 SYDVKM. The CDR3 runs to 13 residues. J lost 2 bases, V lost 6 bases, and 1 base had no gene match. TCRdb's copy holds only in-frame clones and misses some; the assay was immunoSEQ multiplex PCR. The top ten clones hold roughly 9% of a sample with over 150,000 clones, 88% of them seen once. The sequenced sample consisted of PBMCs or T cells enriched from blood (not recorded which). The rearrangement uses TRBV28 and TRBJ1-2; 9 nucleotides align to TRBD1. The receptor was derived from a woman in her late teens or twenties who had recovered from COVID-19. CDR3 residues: CASSTGGNYGYTF. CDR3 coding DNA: TGTGCCAGCAGCACAGGGGGCAACTATGGCTACACCTTC.